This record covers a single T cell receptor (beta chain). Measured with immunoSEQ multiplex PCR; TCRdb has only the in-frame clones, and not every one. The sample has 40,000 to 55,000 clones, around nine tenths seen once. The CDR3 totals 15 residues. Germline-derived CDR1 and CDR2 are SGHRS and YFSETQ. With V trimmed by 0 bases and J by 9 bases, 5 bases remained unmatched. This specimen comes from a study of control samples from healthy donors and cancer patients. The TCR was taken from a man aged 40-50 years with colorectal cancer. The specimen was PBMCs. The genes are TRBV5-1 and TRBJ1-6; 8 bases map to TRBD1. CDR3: CASSLARTGRSPLHF. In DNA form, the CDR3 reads TGCGCCAGCAGCTTGGCCAGGACAGGGCGTTCACCCCTCCACTTT.